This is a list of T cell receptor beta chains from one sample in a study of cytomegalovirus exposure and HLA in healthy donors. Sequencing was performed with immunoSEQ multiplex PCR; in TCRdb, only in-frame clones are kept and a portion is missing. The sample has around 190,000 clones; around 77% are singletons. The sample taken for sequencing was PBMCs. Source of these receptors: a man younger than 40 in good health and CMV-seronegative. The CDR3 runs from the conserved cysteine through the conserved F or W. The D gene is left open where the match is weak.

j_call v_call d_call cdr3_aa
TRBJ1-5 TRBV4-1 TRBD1 CASSLQDRVDQPQHF
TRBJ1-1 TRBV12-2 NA CASRLTRGRAFF
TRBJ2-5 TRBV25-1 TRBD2 CASSLAGGQTQYF
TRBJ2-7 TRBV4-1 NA CASSQDWASRTSYEQYF
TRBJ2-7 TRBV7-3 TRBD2 CASSLKGGGSYEQYF
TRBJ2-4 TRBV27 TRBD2 CASSSNKLAGIKNIQYF
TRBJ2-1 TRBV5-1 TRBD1 CASSFRTGEYNEQFF
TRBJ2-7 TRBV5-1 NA CASSPTGYEQYF
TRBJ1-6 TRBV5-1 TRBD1 CASSLDVSGGFSYNSPLHF
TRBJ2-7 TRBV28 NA CASSLTLGGQYF
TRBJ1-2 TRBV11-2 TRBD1 CASSLLRTGGGYTF
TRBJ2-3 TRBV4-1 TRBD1 CATRQGATDTQYF
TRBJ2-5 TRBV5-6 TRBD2 CASSQGAGPGPETQYF
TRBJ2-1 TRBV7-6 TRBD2 CASSLGAGVGNEQFF
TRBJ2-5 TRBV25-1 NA CASSVSSAVQETQYF
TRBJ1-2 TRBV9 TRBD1 CAGSGQGQNYGYTF
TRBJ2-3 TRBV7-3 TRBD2 CASRDGRLLGSTDTQYF
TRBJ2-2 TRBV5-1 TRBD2 CASSFRTSRDGELFF
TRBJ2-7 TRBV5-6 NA CASSTSGAYEQYF
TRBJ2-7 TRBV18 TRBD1 CASSPPRGQGYEQYF
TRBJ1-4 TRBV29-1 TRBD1 CSVEGGQAEKLFF
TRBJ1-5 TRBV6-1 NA CASSEVRGGQPQHF
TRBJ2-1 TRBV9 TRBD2 CASSVAGTSGIRNNEQFF
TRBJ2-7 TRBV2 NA CASIPQGPSYEQYF
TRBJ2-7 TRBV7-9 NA CASSRTVYEQYF
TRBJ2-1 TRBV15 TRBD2 CATSTSGIFNNEQFF
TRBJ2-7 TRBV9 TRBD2 CASSVGSGSSYEQYF
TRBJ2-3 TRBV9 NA CASSLPPGADTQYF
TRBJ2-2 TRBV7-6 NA CASSLAPSTGELFF
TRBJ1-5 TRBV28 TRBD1 CASRTSTGGGQPQHF
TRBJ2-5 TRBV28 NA CASSLAGAQGLGETQYF
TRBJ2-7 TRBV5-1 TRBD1 CASSLAAGGFYEQYF
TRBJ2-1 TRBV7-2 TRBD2 CASSVTGTSGYNEQFF
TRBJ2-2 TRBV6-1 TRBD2 CASSEKVDSGSVTGELFF
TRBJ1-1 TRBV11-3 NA CASSFQENTEAFF
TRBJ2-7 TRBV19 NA CASSSQGPATYEQYF
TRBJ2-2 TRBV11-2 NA CASTPAPASGELFF
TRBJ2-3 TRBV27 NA CASSFANTQYF
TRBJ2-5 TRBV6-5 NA CASSYSGSGETQYF
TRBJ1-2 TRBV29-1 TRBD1 CSVRGQGPRGYTF
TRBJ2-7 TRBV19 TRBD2 CASSTLAGVSYEQYF
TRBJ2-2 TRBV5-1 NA CASSPGFTGELFF
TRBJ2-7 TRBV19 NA CASSIGGGPYEQYF
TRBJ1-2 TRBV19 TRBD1 CASSPDRGRDYGYTF
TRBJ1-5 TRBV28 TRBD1 CASIMTGGNQPQHF
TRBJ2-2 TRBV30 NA CAWRRTGSTGELFF
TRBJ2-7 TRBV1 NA CTSSLQGLRNEQYF
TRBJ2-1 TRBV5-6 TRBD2 CASSWGLAGVSNEQFF
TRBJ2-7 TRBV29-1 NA CSVGGGYEQYF
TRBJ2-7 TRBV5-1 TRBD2 CASSLRGGLAGDPYEQYF
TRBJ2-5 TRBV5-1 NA CASSLDGIQTQYF
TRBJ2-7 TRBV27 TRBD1 CASSSRGPNSYEQYF
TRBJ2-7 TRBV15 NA CATSRDQAYEQYF
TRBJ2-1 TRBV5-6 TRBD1 CASSFRQGVYNEQFF
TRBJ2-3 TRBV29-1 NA CSVEGGRGADTQYF
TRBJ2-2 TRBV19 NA CASSIGRSTRSTGELFF
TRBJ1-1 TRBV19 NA CASSVYRVNTEAFF